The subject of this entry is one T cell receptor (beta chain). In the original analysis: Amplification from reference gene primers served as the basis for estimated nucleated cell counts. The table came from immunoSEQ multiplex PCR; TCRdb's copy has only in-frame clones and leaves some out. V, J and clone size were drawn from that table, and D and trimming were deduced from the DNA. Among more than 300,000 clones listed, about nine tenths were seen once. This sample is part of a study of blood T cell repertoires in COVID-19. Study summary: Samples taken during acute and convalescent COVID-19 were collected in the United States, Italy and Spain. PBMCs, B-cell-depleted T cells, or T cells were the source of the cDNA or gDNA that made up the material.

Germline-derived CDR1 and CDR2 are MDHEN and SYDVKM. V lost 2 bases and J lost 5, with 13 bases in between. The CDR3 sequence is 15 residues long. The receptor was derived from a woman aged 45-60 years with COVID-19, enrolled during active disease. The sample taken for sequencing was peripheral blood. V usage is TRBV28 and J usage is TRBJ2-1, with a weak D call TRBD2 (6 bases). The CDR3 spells CASSLTWRGDNEQFF. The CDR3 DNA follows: TGTGCCAGCAGTTTAACGTGGCGGGGTGACAATGAGCAGTTCTTC.